The entry below describes one T cell receptor (beta chain). Antigen: not known. Generated by immunoSEQ multiplex PCR, the TCRdb table keeps only in-frame clones and is missing some. The sample consists of 190,000 or so clones, approximately 90% of them appearing once. Trimming took 3 bases from V and 6 from J, leaving 7 bases between them. The CDR3 runs to 12 residues. Germline assignment: CDR1 LGHDT and CDR2 YNNKEL (reference sequence). The data were obtained in a study of T cell responses to AZD1222 COVID-19 vaccine. Study-level results: Repertoire sampling occurred only after the peak T cell response.

The chain links TRBV3-1 (or the pseudogene TRBV3-2) to TRBJ2-3, with unresolved D. This TCR was sampled from an adult who received the AZD1222 COVID-19 vaccine. Sequenced here: peripheral blood, sampled 28 days after the second AZD1222 dose. CDR3 region: CASSHPMDTQYF. The CDR3 nucleotides are TGTGCCAGCAGCCATCCCATGGATACGCAGTATTTT.